This T cell receptor (beta chain) derives from a study of T cell responses to AZD1222 COVID-19 vaccine. Study results and limitations: At baseline, seropositivity was found in only a handful of AZD1222 recipients.

Assay: immunoSEQ multiplex PCR; the TCRdb copy retains only in-frame clones and omits some. Among approximately 110,000 clones listed, roughly 91% were seen once. This CDR3 has 13 residues. Germline-derived CDR1 and CDR2 are SGHRS and YFSETQ. Trimming cost V 5 bases and J 1 base; bases outside gene matches: 1. Comment on this clone: Its specificity is not known.

The material was peripheral blood, obtained on day 0 of AZD1222 vaccination. J is TRBJ2-5 and V is TRBV5-1; 8 nucleotides line up with TRBD2. The sequence came from an adult in good health. The CDR3 DNA sequence: TGCGCCAGCAGGAGCGGGAGCCAAGAGACCCAGTACTTC. Its protein is CASRSGSQETQYF.